The rows below give T cell receptor beta chains drawn from one sample of a study of Ad26.COV2.S vaccination and SARS-CoV-2 variants. Method: immunoSEQ multiplex PCR; TCRdb's copy keeps in-frame clones and lacks some. The sample lists a few hundred thousand clones; around 90% were seen once. The sequenced sample was peripheral blood, obtained in a trial of Ad26.COV2.S vaccine versus placebo. Source of these receptors: a person between 18 and 65 years old who received the Ad26.COV2.S COVID-19 vaccine or a placebo. Both conserved end residues are part of each CDR3. A D gene is named only where the DNA matches it firmly. Clone size is given for some rows only: seen once, a few or many times, or a class if the clone is expanded.

D gene | J gene | clone size | V gene | CDR3 DNA | CDR3 protein
NA | TRBJ2-7 | NA | TRBV18 | TGTGCCAGCTCACCTAAAAGGCTGAGCTCCTACGAGCAGTACTTC | CASSPKRLSSYEQYF
NA | TRBJ2-1 | NA | TRBV7-9 | TGTGCCAGCAGCCACTACAGGGAGGCTTCCTACAATGAGCAGTTCTTC | CASSHYREASYNEQFF
NA | TRBJ2-7 | NA | TRBV2 | TGTGCCAGCACCAGGGACGGCTCCTACGAGCAGTACTTC | CASTRDGSYEQYF
NA | TRBJ1-2 | NA | TRBV6-5 | TGTGCCAGCAGCTCGAGACCGTATGGCTACACCTTC | CASSSRPYGYTF
NA | TRBJ2-2 | NA | TRBV28 | TGTGCCAGCAGTTTGGGGGTTGGCGGGGAGCTGTTTTTT | CASSLGVGGELFF
TRBD2 | TRBJ2-1 | NA | TRBV7-8 | TGTGCCAGCAGCTCCAGACTAGCGGGAGAGTTCTCGCAGTTCTTC | CASSSRLAGEFSQFF
NA | TRBJ1-3 | NA | TRBV12-3/TRBV12-4 | TGTGCCAGCAGTTTCGGGGGAAACACCATATATTTT | CASSFGGNTIYF
NA | TRBJ1-1 | NA | TRBV6-1 | TGTGCCAGCAGTGAACAATCGGGGTTGGGAGTGAACACTGAAGCTTTCTTT | CASSEQSGLGVNTEAFF
NA | TRBJ2-7 | NA | TRBV9 | TGTGCCAGCAGCGTCCGGGACGGAACCTACGAGCAGTACTTC | CASSVRDGTYEQYF
NA | TRBJ1-2 | once | TRBV30 | TGTGCCTGGAGTGTCGAGGCTCGTCATAACTATGGCTACACCTTC | CAWSVEARHNYGYTF
NA | TRBJ2-7 | NA | TRBV3-1/TRBV3-2 | TGTGCCAGCAGCCAAAAGGGGGAGGGGGCCTTACACGAGCAGTACTTC | CASSQKGEGALHEQYF
TRBD2 | TRBJ2-3 | NA | TRBV6-2/TRBV6-3 | TGTGCCAGCAGTTACGGGACTAGCGGAACAGATACGCAGTATTTT | CASSYGTSGTDTQYF
NA | TRBJ2-1 | NA | TRBV2 | TGTGCCAGCAGTGAACAGGGGAGGGGCTCCTACAATGAGCAGTTCTTC | CASSEQGRGSYNEQFF
NA | TRBJ1-5 | NA | TRBV12-3/TRBV12-4 | TGTGCCAGCAGCACCAGCCCCTTATTGCCCCAGCATTTT | CASSTSPLLPQHF
NA | TRBJ1-6 | once | TRBV6-5 | TGTGCCAGCGGGGAATATAATTCACCCCTCCACTTT | CASGEYNSPLHF
NA | TRBJ2-3 | NA | TRBV19 | TGTGCCACTAGGAATAGGGGACGGCCGACAGATACGCAGTATTTT | CATRNRGRPTDTQYF